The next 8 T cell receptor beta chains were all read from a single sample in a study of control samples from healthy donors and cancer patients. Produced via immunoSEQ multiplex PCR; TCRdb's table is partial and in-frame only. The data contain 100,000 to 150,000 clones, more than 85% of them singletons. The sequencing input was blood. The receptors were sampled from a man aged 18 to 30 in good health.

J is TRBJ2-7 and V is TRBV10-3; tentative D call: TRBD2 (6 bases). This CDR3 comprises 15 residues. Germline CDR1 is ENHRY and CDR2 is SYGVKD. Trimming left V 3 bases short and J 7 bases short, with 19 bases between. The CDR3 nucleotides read TGTGCCATCAGTGAAGGAGGGGTTGGACCCTTAGAGCAGTACTTC. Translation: CAISEGGVGPLEQYF.

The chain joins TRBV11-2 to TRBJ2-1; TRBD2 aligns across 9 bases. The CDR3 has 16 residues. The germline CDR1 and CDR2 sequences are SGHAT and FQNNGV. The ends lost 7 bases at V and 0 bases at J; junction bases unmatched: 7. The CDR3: CASNQGLALSYNEQFF. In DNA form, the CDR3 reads TGTGCCAGCAACCAAGGACTAGCGCTCTCCTACAATGAGCAGTTCTTC.

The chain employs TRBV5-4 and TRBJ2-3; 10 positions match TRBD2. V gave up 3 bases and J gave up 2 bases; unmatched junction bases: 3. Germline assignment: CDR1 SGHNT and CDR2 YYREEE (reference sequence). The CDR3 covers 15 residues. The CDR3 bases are TGTGCCAGCAGCTCAGCGGGAGGGGACACAGATACGCAGTATTTT. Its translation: CASSSAGGDTDTQYF.

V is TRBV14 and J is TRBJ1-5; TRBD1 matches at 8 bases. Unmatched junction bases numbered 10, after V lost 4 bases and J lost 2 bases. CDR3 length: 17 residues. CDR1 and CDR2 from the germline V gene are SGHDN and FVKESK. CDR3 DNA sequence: TGTGCCAGCAGCCCCGGGACAGGTCTAAACGGCAATCAGCCCCAGCATTTT. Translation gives CASSPGTGLNGNQPQHF.

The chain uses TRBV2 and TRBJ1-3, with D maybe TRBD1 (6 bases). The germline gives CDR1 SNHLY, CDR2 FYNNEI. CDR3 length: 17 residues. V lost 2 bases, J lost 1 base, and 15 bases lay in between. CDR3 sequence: CASSEMQGYSSGNTIYF. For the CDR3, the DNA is TGTGCCAGCAGTGAAATGCAGGGGTATAGTTCTGGAAACACCATATATTTT.

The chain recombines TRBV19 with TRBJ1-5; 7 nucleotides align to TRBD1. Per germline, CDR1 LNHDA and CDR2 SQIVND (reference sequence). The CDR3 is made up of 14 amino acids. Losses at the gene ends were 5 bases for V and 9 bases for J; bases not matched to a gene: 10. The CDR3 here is CASSFTGDDRPQHF. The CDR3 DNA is TGTGCCAGTAGTTTCACAGGGGATGATCGGCCCCAGCATTTT.

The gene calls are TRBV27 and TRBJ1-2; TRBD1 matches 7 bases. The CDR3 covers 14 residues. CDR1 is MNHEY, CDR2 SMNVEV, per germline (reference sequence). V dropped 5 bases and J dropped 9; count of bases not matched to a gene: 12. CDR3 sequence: CASSPRTGLGSYTF. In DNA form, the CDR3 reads TGTGCCAGCAGTCCTCGGACAGGCCTTGGGAGCTACACCTTC.

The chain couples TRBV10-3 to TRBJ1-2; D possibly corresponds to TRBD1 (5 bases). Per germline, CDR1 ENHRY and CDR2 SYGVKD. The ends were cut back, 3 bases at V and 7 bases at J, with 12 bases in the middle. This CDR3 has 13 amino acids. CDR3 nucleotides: TGTGCCATCAGTGATCAGGGTCGGGGTGGCTACACCTTC. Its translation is CAISDQGRGGYTF.